The clone carrying this T cell receptor beta chain has just a few counts. What it binds is not known. The data derive from a study of CD8 T cells in ankylosing spondylitis. The CDR3 covers 13 residues. Trimming cost V 0 bases and J 3 bases, with 6 bases left between them. CDR1 is SGHRS and CDR2 is YFSETQ in the germline V gene. General study points: Ankylosing spondylitis blood appeared to be characterized by a TCR beta motif of several highly homologous variants. In ankylosing spondylitis patients, matched synovial fluid reportedly showed significant enrichment of disease-linked clones.

Preparation of TCR beta libraries was done by quantitative 5'-RACE with molecular barcodes. Using its own MiXCR run on the 5' RACE reads, TCRdb lists one record per CDR3 protein. The sample consists of fewer than 25,000 distinct CDR3 sequences, approximately 13% of them appearing once. What was sequenced was blood. J is TRBJ2-5 and V is TRBV5-1; D ambiguous. The sequence came from a male donor with ankylosing spondylitis or in good health (not recorded which). CDR3 protein: CASSLEQKETQYF. The CDR3 coding sequence is TGCGCCAGCAGCTTGGAACAGAAAGAGACCCAGTACTTC.